The TCR beta chain described here comes from a study of cytomegalovirus exposure and HLA in healthy donors. Study summary: In a later analysis, the approximately 110 validation repertoires were reported to have used the same platform as the 550 to 850 first-cohort repertoires. Study-wide points: Many donors carried some public TCRs, although rarity characterized most TCR sequences. Reports indicated that the classifier achieved high specificity and sensitivity in diagnosing cytomegalovirus status.

Per the germline V gene, CDR1 is DFQATT and CDR2 is SNEGSKA (reference sequence). This CDR3 comprises 10 residues. The V end was cut by 6 bases, the J end by 7 bases, with 8 bases between. Assay: immunoSEQ multiplex PCR; the TCRdb copy retains only in-frame clones and omits some. The data hold some 150,000 clones, with about nine tenths observed a single time. Regarding this clone: The antigen remains undetermined.

The clonotype originates from a man between 18 and 29 years old in good health and CMV-seronegative. Sequencing was carried out using PBMCs. The V call is TRBV20-1, the J call TRBJ2-3; D unclear. Written as DNA, the CDR3 is TGCAGTGCCGTGGAGAATACGCAGTATTTT. It codes for CSAVENTQYF.